The T cell receptor (beta chain) described here comes from a study of patients and donors after allogeneic stem cell transplantation. This CDR3 region has 14 residues. V was pared by 4 bases and J by 3 bases, with 4 bases of the junction left unmatched. Germline-derived CDR1 and CDR2 are SQVTM and ANQGSEA. TCRdb passed the RT-PCR reads through MiXCR, listing each CDR3 protein once. The top ten clones hold 5.5% to 6.5% of a sample with some 880,000 distinct CDR3 sequences, under 20% of them seen once. This clonotype has ten or more counts. The sample taken for sequencing was blood, either unsorted or a sorted T cell fraction (not recorded which). This receptor was identified in a human donor who was either an allogeneic HSCT recipient or a stem cell or donor lymphocyte infusion donor (not recorded which). It is not recorded whose cells these are; they may come from a transplant donor. The chain is built from TRBV29-1 and TRBJ2-7; TRBD2 aligns across 12 bases. Written as DNA, the CDR3 is TGCAGCGTTGTACTAGCGGGAGGTTACTACGAGCAGTACTTC. Protein sequence: CSVVLAGGYYEQYF.